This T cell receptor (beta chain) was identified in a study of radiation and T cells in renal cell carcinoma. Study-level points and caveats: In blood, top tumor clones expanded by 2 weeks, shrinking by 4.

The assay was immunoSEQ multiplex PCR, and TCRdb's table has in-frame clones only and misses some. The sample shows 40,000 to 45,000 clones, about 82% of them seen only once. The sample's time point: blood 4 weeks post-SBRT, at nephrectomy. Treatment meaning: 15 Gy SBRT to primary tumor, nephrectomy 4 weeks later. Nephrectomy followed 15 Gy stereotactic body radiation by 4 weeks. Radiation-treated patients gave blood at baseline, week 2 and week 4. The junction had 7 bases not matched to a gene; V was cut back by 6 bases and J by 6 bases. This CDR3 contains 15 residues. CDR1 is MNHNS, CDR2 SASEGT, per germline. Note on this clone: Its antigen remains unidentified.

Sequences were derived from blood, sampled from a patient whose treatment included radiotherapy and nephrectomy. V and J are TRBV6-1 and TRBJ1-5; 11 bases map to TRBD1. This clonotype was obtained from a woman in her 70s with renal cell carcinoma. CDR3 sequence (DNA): TGTGCCAGCAGCCCCGGGACAGGGGGGACTCAGCCCCAGCATTTT. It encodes CASSPGTGGTQPQHF.